This T cell receptor beta chain was identified in a study of T cells expressing NK-cell markers. Whole-study context: Among the eight sequenced donors, seven tested HCMV-seropositive and one tested seronegative. General observations from the study: Dominant NKG2C+ clonotypes made up roughly 1.0-7.0% of CD8+ T cells in roughly six donors. The CD3+CD56-NKG2C+ fraction of a few donors was likewise dominated by these clonotypes.

As concerns this clonotype: Its antigen is unidentified.

TCR beta cDNA was made by 5'RACE template switching with UMIs. TCRdb reprocessed the 5' RACE reads and reports one entry per CDR3 protein, with no DNA. Recorded for this sample: about 380,000 distinct CDR3 sequences. CDR3 length: 15 residues. Germline lookup yields CDR1 MDHEN and CDR2 SYDVKM. The rearrangement links TRBV28 to TRBJ1-2; TCRdb picks TRBD1, but there is no DNA to check that call. The sample was blood T cells: a sorted CD56 or NKG2C T cell subset, CD4+ or CD8+ T cells, or bulk PBMC T cells (not recorded which). The TCR comes from a man aged 18-75 years in good health. This CDR3 is CASSLFRGANYGYTF.